This T cell receptor (beta chain) was captured by sequencing in a study of T cells in Graves' hyperthyroidism and ophthalmopathy. There were TCR beta CDR3 regions amplified from RNA transcripts. During a first-round RT-PCR of the TCR CDR3, the HTBI primer set was used. TCRdb itself ran the multiplex PCR reads through MiXCR, one entry per CDR3 protein. The repertoire includes about 540,000 distinct CDR3 sequences, 46% of them detected once, and about 8.3% sits in the top ten. This clonotype has at least ten counts. Its antigen remains unidentified. Patients between 18 and 65 years old had hyperthyroidism, newly diagnosed and lasting under 2 months. Uncontrolled infection, other autoimmune disease, pregnancy or lactation excluded patients. Study-level results: Most thyroid clonotypes expanded above 0.001 were also detected in blood. In simple terms, a model built on 13 V-J features told ophthalmopathy apart from stable hyperthyroidism.

V dropped 7 bases and J dropped 4 bases, with 17 bases sitting between them. The CDR3 contains 15 residues. The germline V gene has CDR1 KGHDR and CDR2 SFDVKD. The receptor was isolated from a woman aged 18-30 years with Graves' hyperthyroidism. The material sequenced was peripheral blood or thyroid tissue (not recorded which). The chain has TRBV24-1 and TRBJ2-3; D might be TRBD2 (6 bases). CDR3 residues: CATSVAGRLSDTQYF. DNA for the CDR3: TGTGCCACCAGCGTCGCAGGGAGGTTGTCAGATACGCAGTATTTT.